This T cell receptor beta chain was captured in a study of blood T cells in healthy people across ages. Extraction yielded at least 6 micrograms of total RNA per sample. A sample-barcoded 5' primer and a J-beta primer mix were used in a second PCR of about 7 to 12 cycles. At least 2.5 million CDR3-containing paired-end reads were obtained per sample. Each CDR3 protein gets one entry after TCRdb re-called the 5' RACE reads with MiXCR. The sample holds about 1.6 million distinct CDR3 sequences, 30% to 40% seen once. J was trimmed by 5 bases and V by 6 bases; bases with no gene match: 8. The CDR3 is 14 residues long. The germline V gene encodes CDR1 MDHEN and CDR2 SYDVKM. This clonotype was observed a few times.

The chain joins TRBV28 to TRBJ2-3; 7 nucleotides agree with TRBD2. This receptor was identified in a woman aged 30 to 39 in good health. The sample comprised blood. This CDR3 reads CASRMGPGGDTQYF. The CDR3 nucleotides read TGTGCCAGCAGGATGGGACCGGGGGGAGATACGCAGTATTTT.